This is a list of T cell receptor beta chains from one sample in a study of blood T cell repertoires in COVID-19. Only in-frame clones appear in the TCRdb table, and some are missing; sequencing was by immunoSEQ multiplex PCR. The profile shows a few hundred thousand clones, roughly 90% of them singletons. The specimen was PBMCs or T cells enriched from blood (not recorded which). The receptor set was obtained from a woman aged 18-29 years who had recovered from COVID-19. Each CDR3 is given with its conserved first and last residue. The D gene is left open where the match is weak. Some rows mark clone size as missing; the rest say once, few, many or name a class of expanded clone.

v_call: TRBV21-1; d_call: .; clone_size: .; j_call: TRBJ1-2; cdr3_aa: CASSSILDSSSYGYTF; cdr3_nt: TGTGCCAGCAGCTCAATTTTGGACAGCTCCTCCTATGGCTACACCTTC
v_call: TRBV19; d_call: TRBD1; clone_size: .; j_call: TRBJ2-2; cdr3_aa: CASRGQGAVGELFF; cdr3_nt: TGTGCCAGTAGGGGACAGGGGGCGGTCGGGGAGCTGTTTTTT
v_call: TRBV5-4; d_call: TRBD2; clone_size: .; j_call: TRBJ2-3; cdr3_aa: CASRRDYGSTDTQYF; cdr3_nt: TGTGCCAGCAGACGGGACTACGGGTCCACAGATACGCAGTATTTT
v_call: TRBV2; d_call: .; clone_size: .; j_call: TRBJ1-2; cdr3_aa: CASSDLGEGFYGYTF; cdr3_nt: TGTGCCAGCAGTGATCTAGGGGAAGGGTTCTATGGCTACACCTTC
v_call: TRBV7-8; d_call: TRBD1; clone_size: .; j_call: TRBJ1-1; cdr3_aa: CASSFDRGRTEAFF; cdr3_nt: TGTGCCAGCAGCTTCGACAGGGGCAGGACTGAAGCTTTCTTT
v_call: TRBV4-1; d_call: .; clone_size: .; j_call: TRBJ1-1; cdr3_aa: CASSQGPFDRMMNTEAFF; cdr3_nt: TGCGCCAGCAGCCAAGGCCCCTTCGACAGGATGATGAACACTGAAGCTTTCTTT
v_call: TRBV24-1; d_call: .; clone_size: .; j_call: TRBJ2-1; cdr3_aa: CATSKRLDIYNEQFF; cdr3_nt: TGTGCCACCAGTAAACGCCTTGACATCTACAATGAGCAGTTCTTC
v_call: TRBV7-8; d_call: TRBD1; clone_size: few; j_call: TRBJ2-2; cdr3_aa: CASSFSQGATGELFF; cdr3_nt: TGTGCCAGCAGCTTTAGTCAGGGGGCTACCGGGGAGCTGTTTTTT
v_call: TRBV15; d_call: .; clone_size: .; j_call: TRBJ1-2; cdr3_aa: CATSRGNGYDGYTF; cdr3_nt: TGTGCCACCAGCAGAGGAAACGGGTATGACGGCTACACCTTC
v_call: TRBV6-5; d_call: TRBD1; clone_size: .; j_call: TRBJ1-2; cdr3_aa: CASSRTGQLGYTF; cdr3_nt: TGTGCCAGCAGCCGGACAGGGCAGCTGGGCTACACCTTC
v_call: TRBV11-3; d_call: TRBD1; clone_size: .; j_call: TRBJ2-5; cdr3_aa: CASSYAPQPYRGLIWETQYF; cdr3_nt: TGTGCCAGCAGCTACGCCCCCCAACCTTACAGGGGGCTTATTTGGGAGACCCAGTACTTC
v_call: TRBV4-1; d_call: TRBD1; clone_size: .; j_call: TRBJ1-4; cdr3_aa: CASSQPGQGYEKLFF; cdr3_nt: TGCGCCAGCAGCCAACCGGGACAGGGGTATGAAAAACTGTTTTTT
v_call: TRBV5-5; d_call: TRBD1; clone_size: .; j_call: TRBJ1-4; cdr3_aa: CASSLTGQGYEKLFF; cdr3_nt: TGTGCCAGCAGCTTAACAGGACAGGGGTATGAAAAACTGTTTTTT
v_call: TRBV6-5; d_call: .; clone_size: once; j_call: TRBJ2-2; cdr3_aa: CASYPVGGNTGELFF; cdr3_nt: TGTGCCAGCTACCCCGTAGGGGGAAACACCGGGGAGCTGTTTTTT
v_call: TRBV19; d_call: TRBD1; clone_size: .; j_call: TRBJ1-5; cdr3_aa: CASSMDRASNQPQHF; cdr3_nt: TGTGCCAGTAGTATGGACAGGGCTAGCAATCAGCCCCAGCATTTT
v_call: TRBV28; d_call: .; clone_size: .; j_call: TRBJ1-2; cdr3_aa: CASSLRGMGGPYGYTF; cdr3_nt: TGTGCCAGCAGTTTAAGGGGAATGGGGGGTCCCTATGGCTACACCTTC
v_call: TRBV7-9; d_call: TRBD1; clone_size: .; j_call: TRBJ1-5; cdr3_aa: CASSGGTGYDNQPQHF; cdr3_nt: TGTGCCAGCAGCGGTGGGACAGGCTATGACAATCAGCCCCAGCATTTT
v_call: TRBV6-1; d_call: .; clone_size: .; j_call: TRBJ1-2; cdr3_aa: CASSEWRLPKSGYTF; cdr3_nt: TGTGCCAGCAGTGAATGGAGACTACCGAAGTCTGGCTACACCTTC
v_call: TRBV7-9; d_call: .; clone_size: .; j_call: TRBJ1-4; cdr3_aa: CASSLTPGEKLFF; cdr3_nt: TGTGCCAGCAGCCTGACCCCAGGGGAAAAACTGTTTTTT
v_call: TRBV12-5; d_call: .; clone_size: .; j_call: TRBJ1-1; cdr3_aa: CASGEGGRNEAFF; cdr3_nt: TGTGCTAGTGGTGAGGGAGGGAGAAATGAAGCTTTCTTT
v_call: TRBV7-3; d_call: .; clone_size: .; j_call: TRBJ1-2; cdr3_aa: CASSSQGVGYTF; cdr3_nt: TGTGCCAGCAGCTCCCAGGGTGTTGGCTACACCTTC
v_call: TRBV11-2; d_call: .; clone_size: .; j_call: TRBJ2-7; cdr3_aa: CASSLERRFSYEQYF; cdr3_nt: TGTGCCAGCAGCTTGGAGCGGCGCTTCTCCTACGAGCAGTACTTC
v_call: TRBV5-1; d_call: .; clone_size: .; j_call: TRBJ1-4; cdr3_aa: CASTPGGSTNEKLFF; cdr3_nt: TGCGCCAGCACCCCGGGGGGATCAACTAATGAAAAACTGTTTTTT
v_call: TRBV28; d_call: .; clone_size: .; j_call: TRBJ1-3; cdr3_aa: CASSFSGVTGNTIYF; cdr3_nt: TGTGCCAGCAGTTTCAGCGGGGTAACTGGAAACACCATATATTTT
v_call: TRBV10-3; d_call: TRBD1; clone_size: .; j_call: TRBJ1-5; cdr3_aa: CAISRQGNQPQHF; cdr3_nt: TGTGCCATCAGTAGACAGGGGAATCAGCCCCAGCATTTT
v_call: TRBV10-3; d_call: TRBD1; clone_size: .; j_call: TRBJ1-3; cdr3_aa: CAIGGQGPGNTIYF; cdr3_nt: TGTGCCATCGGGGGACAGGGTCCGGGAAACACCATATATTTT
v_call: TRBV7-2; d_call: TRBD2; clone_size: .; j_call: TRBJ2-7; cdr3_aa: CASSLDGGSYEQYF; cdr3_nt: TGTGCCAGCAGCTTAGACGGGGGGTCCTACGAGCAGTACTTC
v_call: TRBV19; d_call: .; clone_size: .; j_call: TRBJ1-1; cdr3_aa: CASSIGPNTEAFF; cdr3_nt: TGTGCCAGTAGTATTGGCCCGAACACTGAAGCTTTCTTT
v_call: TRBV2; d_call: .; clone_size: .; j_call: TRBJ2-7; cdr3_aa: CAIAPQGTYEQYF; cdr3_nt: TGTGCCATCGCCCCGCAGGGTACCTACGAGCAGTACTTC
v_call: TRBV28; d_call: TRBD1; clone_size: .; j_call: TRBJ1-2; cdr3_aa: CASNLVGTGYGYTF; cdr3_nt: TGTGCCAGCAATCTAGTCGGGACAGGCTATGGCTACACCTTC
v_call: TRBV28; d_call: .; clone_size: once; j_call: TRBJ1-1; cdr3_aa: CASSSFRDTEAFF; cdr3_nt: TGTGCCAGCAGTTCCTTCAGGGACACTGAAGCTTTCTTT
v_call: TRBV19; d_call: .; clone_size: .; j_call: TRBJ1-1; cdr3_aa: CASTDLRRGTEAFF; cdr3_nt: TGTGCCAGTACCGACCTCCGGAGGGGTACTGAAGCTTTCTTT
v_call: TRBV6-4; d_call: .; clone_size: few; j_call: TRBJ1-1; cdr3_aa: CASSARPLDSEAFF; cdr3_nt: TGTGCCAGCAGTGCCCGACCTTTGGACAGTGAAGCTTTCTTT
v_call: TRBV6-1; d_call: .; clone_size: .; j_call: TRBJ1-3; cdr3_aa: CASSEGYSGNTIYF; cdr3_nt: TGTGCCAGCAGTGAGGGCTACTCTGGAAACACCATATATTTT
v_call: TRBV5-1; d_call: .; clone_size: .; j_call: TRBJ2-7; cdr3_aa: CASSLEQGGYEQYF; cdr3_nt: TGCGCCAGCAGCTTGGAGCAGGGTGGTTACGAGCAGTACTTC
v_call: TRBV19; d_call: TRBD2; clone_size: .; j_call: TRBJ2-7; cdr3_aa: CASSMGLAGAYEQYF; cdr3_nt: TGTGCCAGTAGTATGGGACTAGCGGGTGCCTACGAGCAGTACTTC
v_call: TRBV15; d_call: .; clone_size: .; j_call: TRBJ1-2; cdr3_aa: CATSRGTANYGYTF; cdr3_nt: TGTGCCACCAGCAGAGGGACAGCTAACTATGGCTACACCTTC
v_call: TRBV12-3/TRBV12-4; d_call: .; clone_size: .; j_call: TRBJ2-7; cdr3_aa: CASSRRLQEQYF; cdr3_nt: TGTGCCAGCAGTCGGAGACTCCAGGAGCAGTACTTC
v_call: TRBV29-1; d_call: .; clone_size: .; j_call: TRBJ1-2; cdr3_aa: CSVDAETEIYYGYTF; cdr3_nt: TGCAGCGTGGACGCCGAGACAGAGATCTACTATGGCTACACCTTC
v_call: TRBV20-1; d_call: .; clone_size: few; j_call: TRBJ2-7; cdr3_aa: CSASNNPYEQYF; cdr3_nt: TGCAGTGCTAGTAACAATCCCTACGAGCAGTACTTC
v_call: TRBV7-6; d_call: .; clone_size: .; j_call: TRBJ1-4; cdr3_aa: CASSPGEQGKLFF; cdr3_nt: TGTGCCAGCAGCCCGGGAGAGCAAGGAAAACTGTTTTTT
v_call: TRBV9; d_call: TRBD1; clone_size: few; j_call: TRBJ1-2; cdr3_aa: CASSVVTGGNNGYTF; cdr3_nt: TGTGCCAGCAGCGTAGTAACAGGGGGCAACAATGGCTACACCTTC
v_call: TRBV20-1; d_call: TRBD2; clone_size: .; j_call: TRBJ2-4; cdr3_aa: CSASRSSGLARF; cdr3_nt: TGCAGTGCTAGTAGATCGTCAGGACTAGCACGGTTC
v_call: TRBV5-1; d_call: .; clone_size: .; j_call: TRBJ2-2; cdr3_aa: CASSKGAGELFF; cdr3_nt: TGCGCCAGCAGCAAAGGGGCCGGGGAGCTGTTTTTT
v_call: TRBV4-1; d_call: TRBD2; clone_size: .; j_call: TRBJ2-1; cdr3_aa: CASSQSRLAGGSYNEQFF; cdr3_nt: TGCGCCAGCAGCCAGTCTAGACTAGCGGGAGGGTCCTACAATGAGCAGTTCTTC
v_call: TRBV7-9; d_call: TRBD1; clone_size: .; j_call: TRBJ1-4; cdr3_aa: CASSPSGRGEKLFF; cdr3_nt: TGTGCCAGCAGCCCGTCGGGCAGGGGGGAAAAACTGTTTTTT
v_call: TRBV25-1; d_call: .; clone_size: .; j_call: TRBJ1-3; cdr3_aa: CASRTGYGNTIYF; cdr3_nt: TGTGCCAGCAGGACAGGCTACGGAAACACCATATATTTT
v_call: TRBV4-2; d_call: .; clone_size: .; j_call: TRBJ1-5; cdr3_aa: CASSQDHDSHYQPQHF; cdr3_nt: TGTGCCAGCAGCCAAGATCACGACAGCCATTATCAGCCCCAGCATTTT
v_call: TRBV7-2; d_call: .; clone_size: .; j_call: TRBJ1-1; cdr3_aa: CASSLGGNLNTEAFF; cdr3_nt: TGTGCCAGCAGCTTGGGGGGAAACTTGAACACTGAAGCTTTCTTT